What follows are 26 T cell receptor beta chains derived from one specimen sequenced in a study of blood T cell repertoires in COVID-19. Produced via immunoSEQ multiplex PCR; TCRdb's table is partial and in-frame only. The sample yields about 59,000 clones, roughly 90% seen once. Specimen: peripheral blood. The receptor source for this set is a man older than 75 with acute or convalescent COVID-19.

This chain uses TRBV14 with TRBJ2-6; 9 bases map to TRBD1. V was clipped by 9 bases and J by 4 bases; unmatched bases: 7. This CDR3 has 15 residues. Germline V gene data show CDR1 as SGHDN and CDR2 as FVKESK. CDR3 amino acids: CARGDRVYGANVLTF. The CDR3 bases are TGTGCCAGGGGGGACAGGGTCTACGGGGCCAACGTCCTGACTTTC.

The chain recombines TRBV5-1 with TRBJ1-5; 9 bases map to TRBD1. In germline, CDR1 is SGHRS, CDR2 YFSETQ. V was clipped by 4 bases and J by 1 base; unmatched bases: 6. The CDR3 length is 16 residues. CDR3 in DNA: TGCGCCAGCAGCCCCGGACAGGGGAGAAGCAATCAGCCCCAGCATTTT. Its translation is CASSPGQGRSNQPQHF.

The rearrangement uses TRBV19 and TRBJ1-3; no firm D call. The CDR3 loop spans 12 amino acids. V lost 9 bases and J 0 bases, leaving 6 bases between the germline ends. From germline, CDR1 is LNHDA and CDR2 SQIVND (reference sequence). CDR3 in amino acids: CASSLSGNTIYF. As DNA, the CDR3 is TGTGCCAGCTCTCTCTCTGGAAACACCATATATTTT. The variable domain in full, with the rest retrieved from reference TRBV19 and TRBJ1-3, is DGGITQSPKYLFRKEGQNVTLSCEQNLNHDAMYWYRQDPGQGLRLIYYSQIVNDFQKGDIAEGYSVSREKKESFPLTVTSAQKNPTAFYLCASSLSGNTIYFGEGSWLTVV.

V and J are TRBV6-6 and TRBJ2-1; 7 positions match TRBD1. Germline CDR1 reads MNHNY; CDR2 reads SVGAGI (reference sequence). The CDR3 runs to 14 residues. Unmatched junction bases numbered 3, after V lost 5 bases and J lost 2 bases. As DNA, the CDR3 is TGTGCCAGCAGTAGGACAGGCGCCTACAATGAGCAGTTCTTC. This encodes CASSRTGAYNEQFF.

This chain joins TRBV3-1 (or the pseudogene TRBV3-2) and TRBJ1-4; no definite D call. V lost 0 bases and J lost 0, with 11 bases in between. CDR1 and CDR2 from the germline V gene are LGHDT and YNNKEL (reference sequence). This CDR3 spans 17 amino acids. Here the CDR3 DNA reads TGTGCCAGCAGCCAAGATCCCGGACTATCAACTAATGAAAAACTGTTTTTT. Amino acids: CASSQDPGLSTNEKLFF.

This chain joins TRBV18 and TRBJ1-4; D not certain. Looked up from germline, CDR1 is KGHSH and CDR2 is LQKENI. The CDR3 runs 14 residues. Trimming pared 3 bases from V and 8 bases from J, leaving 13 bases between. The CDR3 spells CASSPFGADEKLFF. CDR3 DNA: TGTGCCAGCTCACCGTTCGGAGCCGACGAAAAACTGTTTTTT.

The chain carries TRBV6-5 and TRBJ2-7; 11 bases are a match to TRBD2. This CDR3 is built from 16 residues. The J segment lost 4 bases and the V segment lost 3 bases, leaving 8 bases of the junction unmatched. CDR1 is MNHEY, CDR2 SVGAGI, per germline. The CDR3 reads CASSYSLAGGPYEQYF. The DNA for the CDR3 is TGTGCCAGCAGTTATTCCCTAGCGGGGGGTCCTTACGAGCAGTACTTC.

V is TRBV11-2 and J is TRBJ2-7, with TRBD1 identical over 10 bases. The CDR3 has 14 amino acids. The V gene's germline CDR1 is SGHAT and CDR2 FQNNGV. J was trimmed by 9 bases and V by 0 bases; bases with no gene match: 5. Here the CDR3 DNA reads TGTGCCAGCAGCTTAGATCGGGACAGGGGTACGCAGTACTTC. Translated, it gives CASSLDRDRGTQYF.

This chain joins TRBV5-4 and TRBJ2-7; 9 nucleotides align to TRBD1. There are 14 residues in the CDR3. The junction had 9 bases not matched to a gene; V was cut back by 5 bases and J by 6 bases. Germline loops: CDR1 SGHNT, CDR2 YYREEE (reference sequence). In DNA form, the CDR3 reads TGTGCCAGCAGACCAAGGGACAGGGTATCCGAGCAGTACTTC. It encodes CASRPRDRVSEQYF.

The chain has TRBV18 and TRBJ1-1; D is undetermined. This CDR3 spans 14 amino acids. Germline lookup yields CDR1 KGHSH and CDR2 LQKENI. Trimming took off 0 bases at V and 5 bases at J, with 10 bases between the two ends. This CDR3 reads CASSPPTPWTEAFF. CDR3 in DNA: TGTGCCAGCTCACCACCCACACCTTGGACTGAAGCTTTCTTT.

The CDR3 loop is CASSPRRQGPSTDTQYF. Here the CDR3 DNA reads TGCGCCAGCAGCCCCCGGCGACAGGGTCCTAGCACAGATACGCAGTATTTT. The chain couples TRBV5-1 to TRBJ2-3, with TRBD1 matching over 7 bases. CDR1 and CDR2 (germline): SGHRS, YFSETQ. CDR3 length equals 17 residues. V dropped 4 bases and J dropped 0; count of bases not matched to a gene: 11.

The chain has TRBV3-1 (or the pseudogene TRBV3-2) and TRBJ1-5; a possible D gene is TRBD1 (5 bases). The CDR3 covers 15 residues. Germline lookup yields CDR1 LGHDT and CDR2 YNNKEL (reference sequence). With 0 bases removed from V and 2 bases from J, the gap between germline ends came to 8 bases. CDR3 in DNA: TGTGCCAGCAGCCAAGATTCGGGGGGCAATCAGCCCCAGCATTTT. It specifies CASSQDSGGNQPQHF.

This clone was picked up one time. CDR3 nucleotides: TGTGCCAGCAGTTACGAGGGGGCGCGGTCCTACGAGCAGTACTTC. This encodes CASSYEGARSYEQYF. The rearrangement uses TRBV6-5 and TRBJ2-7, with 7 nucleotides matching TRBD1. CDR3 length: 15 residues. Unmatched junction bases numbered 5, after V lost 2 bases and J lost 1 base. The germline CDR1 and CDR2 sequences are MNHEY and SVGAGI.

The gene calls are TRBV7-2 and TRBJ2-7; 8 positions agree with TRBD2. The CDR3 has 14 residues. The junction had 4 bases not matched to a gene; V was cut back by 5 bases and J by 1 base. Per germline, CDR1 SGHTA and CDR2 FQGNSA. The CDR3 coding sequence is TGTGCCAGCAGCCCCGGGGGGGCTTCCTACGAGCAGTACTTC. It yields the protein CASSPGGASYEQYF.

This chain connects TRBV7-2 to TRBJ2-7, with D perhaps TRBD2 (5 bases). Germline CDR1 is SGHTA and CDR2 is FQGNSA. There are 15 residues in the CDR3. Trimming shortened V by 5 bases and J by 4 bases, and 18 bases separated the two germline ends. The CDR3 sequence is CASSITSARGYEQYF. The CDR3 DNA reads TGTGCCAGCAGCATCACTAGTGCTCGTGGGTACGAGCAGTACTTC.

The J gene is TRBJ2-3, the V gene TRBV3-1 (or the pseudogene TRBV3-2); 8 bases fit TRBD1. There are 15 residues in the CDR3. From germline, CDR1 is LGHDT and CDR2 YNNKEL (reference sequence). V shed 5 bases, J shed 4 bases, and the junction held 8 bases outside the gene matches. The CDR3 DNA is TGTGCCAGCAGCACACGACAGGGGTCTTCAGATACGCAGTATTTT. It codes for CASSTRQGSSDTQYF.

The rearrangement links TRBV11-3 to TRBJ2-2; TRBD1 is a possible D gene (5 bases). CDR1 and CDR2 from the germline V gene are SGHNT and YENEEA. Trimming removed 5 bases from V and 5 bases from J, with 15 bases in between. The CDR3 has 15 amino acids. This chain's CDR3 is CASSKGSPGTGELFF. The CDR3 nucleotides read TGTGCCAGCAGCAAGGGGTCGCCCGGGACCGGGGAGCTGTTTTTT.

The chain joins TRBV2 to TRBJ2-7; 11 positions agree with TRBD1. Trimming at V came to 6 bases and at J to 3 bases, leaving 4 bases not matched to a gene. This CDR3 is built from 14 residues. In germline, CDR1 is SNHLY, CDR2 FYNNEI. The CDR3 loop reads CASSGQGAGYEQYF. The CDR3 DNA sequence: TGTGCCAGCAGCGGACAGGGGGCTGGCTACGAGCAGTACTTC. The complete variable domain, with remaining parts taken from reference TRBV2 and TRBJ2-7, reads EPEVTQTPSHQVTQMGQEVILRCVPISNHLYFYWYRQILGQKVEFLVSFYNNEISEKSEIFDDQFSVERPDGSNFTLKIRSTKLEDSAMYFCASSGQGAGYEQYFGPGTRLTVT.

The chain employs TRBV30 and TRBJ1-1; D perhaps matches TRBD1 (5 bases). Trimming pared 7 bases from V and 3 bases from J, leaving 9 bases between. This CDR3 is built from 11 residues. CDR1 is GTSNPN, CDR2 SVGIG, per germline (reference sequence). The CDR3 reads CASDSDTEAFF. CDR3 nucleotides: TGTGCCTCCGACAGTGACACTGAAGCTTTCTTT.

The chain couples TRBV27 to TRBJ2-1; D may be TRBD2 (7 bases). Germline CDR1 and CDR2: MNHEY and SMNVEV (reference sequence). The V gene lost 0 bases and the J gene lost 10 bases, with 19 bases spanning the gap. This CDR3 spans 16 amino acids. CDR3 loop: CASSLSRAGAIREQFF. CDR3 DNA sequence: TGTGCCAGCAGTTTATCTCGTGCGGGGGCCATCCGGGAGCAGTTCTTC.

V is TRBV15 and J is TRBJ1-3, with 7 bases identical to TRBD1. The trim removed 5 bases at V and 0 bases at J, leaving 7 bases unmatched. Germline values: CDR1 LNHNV, CDR2 YYDKDF (reference sequence). The CDR3 sequence is 16 residues long. As DNA, the CDR3 is TGTGCCACCAGCGCCCAAACAGGGGCCTCTGGAAACACCATATATTTT. It translates to CATSAQTGASGNTIYF.

The chain is built from TRBV5-6 and TRBJ1-2; D not certain. The germline gives CDR1 SGHDT, CDR2 YYEEEE. CDR3 length equals 11 residues. Trimming shortened V by 4 bases and J by 6 bases, and 7 bases separated the two germline ends. The CDR3 sequence is CASSRVNGYTF. The CDR3, as DNA: TGTGCCAGCAGCCGAGTGAATGGCTACACCTTC.

The V and J genes are TRBV5-4 and TRBJ2-1, with 8 bases lining up with TRBD2. The CDR3 covers 16 residues. Germline trimming cut 0 bases from V and 5 bases from J; bases unmatched to any gene: 7. Looked up from germline, CDR1 is SGHNT and CDR2 is YYREEE (reference sequence). The CDR3 region has the DNA TGTGCCAGCAGCTTGGCTCGCGGGGGGAATAACAATGAGCAGTTCTTC. Its protein product is CASSLARGGNNNEQFF.

The chain employs TRBV7-9 and TRBJ2-7, with unresolved D. Per the germline V gene, CDR1 is SEHNR and CDR2 is FQNEAQ (reference sequence). V was trimmed by 3 bases and J by 4 bases, leaving 16 bases between them. This CDR3 spans 15 amino acids. CDR3 bases: TGTGCCAGCAGCTTGGCGGAAGAATACACTTACGAGCAGTACTTC. Translating it yields CASSLAEEYTYEQYF.

The chain has TRBV7-2 and TRBJ2-5, with 7 bases aligning to TRBD1. The CDR3 runs to 15 residues. Germline CDR1 and CDR2: SGHTA and FQGNSA. J gave up 2 bases and V 0 bases, and 3 bases lay outside the gene matches. CDR3 loop: CASSLATGDQETQYF. The DNA for the CDR3 is TGTGCCAGCAGCTTAGCAACAGGGGATCAAGAGACCCAGTACTTC.

The chain uses TRBV30 and TRBJ1-1; D not resolved. Germline V gene data show CDR1 as GTSNPN and CDR2 as SVGIG (reference sequence). The CDR3 is 12 residues long. V lost 4 bases to trimming and J lost 5 bases, with 11 bases between them. The CDR3 is CAWNTGRTEAFF. DNA of the CDR3: TGTGCCTGGAACACGGGTCGGACTGAAGCTTTCTTT.